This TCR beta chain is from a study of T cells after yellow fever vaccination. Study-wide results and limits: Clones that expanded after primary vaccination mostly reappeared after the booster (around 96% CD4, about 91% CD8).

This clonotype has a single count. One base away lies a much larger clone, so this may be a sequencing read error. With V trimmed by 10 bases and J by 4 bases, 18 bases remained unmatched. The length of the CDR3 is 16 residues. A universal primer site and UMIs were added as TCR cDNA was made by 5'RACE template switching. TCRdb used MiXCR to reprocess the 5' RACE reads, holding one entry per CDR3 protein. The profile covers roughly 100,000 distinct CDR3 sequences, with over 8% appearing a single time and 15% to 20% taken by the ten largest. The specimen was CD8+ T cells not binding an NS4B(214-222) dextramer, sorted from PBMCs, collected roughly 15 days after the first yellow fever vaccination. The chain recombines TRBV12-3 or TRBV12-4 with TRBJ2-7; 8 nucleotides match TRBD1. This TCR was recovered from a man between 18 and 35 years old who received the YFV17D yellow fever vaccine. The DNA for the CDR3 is TGTGCCAACACCCCATTCGGAGGGACAGGAGATTACGAGCAGTACTTC. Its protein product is CANTPFGGTGDYEQYF.